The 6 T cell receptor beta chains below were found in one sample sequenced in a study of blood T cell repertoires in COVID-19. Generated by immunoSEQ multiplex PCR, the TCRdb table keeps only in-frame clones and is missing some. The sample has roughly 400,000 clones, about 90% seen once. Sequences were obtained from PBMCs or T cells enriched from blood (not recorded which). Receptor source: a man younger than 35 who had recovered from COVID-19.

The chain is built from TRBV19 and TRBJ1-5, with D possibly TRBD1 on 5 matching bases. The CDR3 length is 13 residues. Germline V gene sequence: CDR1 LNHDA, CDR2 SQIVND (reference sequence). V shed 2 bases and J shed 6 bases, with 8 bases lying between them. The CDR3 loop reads CASSIQGSQPQHF. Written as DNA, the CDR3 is TGTGCCAGTAGTATACAGGGATCTCAGCCCCAGCATTTT.

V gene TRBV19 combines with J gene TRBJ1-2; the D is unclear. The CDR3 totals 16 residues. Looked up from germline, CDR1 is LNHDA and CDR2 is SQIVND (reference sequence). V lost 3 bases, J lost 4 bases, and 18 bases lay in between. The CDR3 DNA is TGTGCCAGTAGTATTTACGAACCCCGCCGGGGCTATGGCTACACCTTC. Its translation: CASSIYEPRRGYGYTF.

The CDR3 DNA sequence: TGTGCCTGGGAAAGAGTTCAGAACACTGAAGCTTTCTTT. Protein: CAWERVQNTEAFF. The rearrangement uses TRBV30 and TRBJ1-1, with D uncertain. Trimming shortened V by 5 bases and J by 1 base, and 11 bases separated the two germline ends. This CDR3 has 13 residues. The germline V gene has CDR1 GTSNPN and CDR2 SVGIG (reference sequence). The entire variable domain, with the rest obtained from reference TRBV30 and TRBJ1-1, is as follows: SQTIHQWPATLVQPVGSPLSLECTVEGTSNPNLYWYRQAAGRGLQLLFYSVGIGQISSEVPQNLSASRPQDRQFILSSKKLLLSDSGFYLCAWERVQNTEAFFGQGTRLTVV.

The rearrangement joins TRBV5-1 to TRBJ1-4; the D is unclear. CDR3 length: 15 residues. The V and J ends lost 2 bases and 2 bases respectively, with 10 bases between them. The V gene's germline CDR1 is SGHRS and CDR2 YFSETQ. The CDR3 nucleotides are TGCGCCAGCAGCTTATCCGGTTGGACTAATGAAAAACTGTTTTTT. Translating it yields CASSLSGWTNEKLFF.

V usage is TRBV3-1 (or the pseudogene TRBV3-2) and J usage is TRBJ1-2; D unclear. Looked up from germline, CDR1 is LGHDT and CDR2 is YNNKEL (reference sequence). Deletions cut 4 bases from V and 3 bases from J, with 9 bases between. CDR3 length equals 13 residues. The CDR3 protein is CASSRLVDYGYTF. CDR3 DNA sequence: TGTGCCAGCAGCCGATTAGTAGACTATGGCTACACCTTC.

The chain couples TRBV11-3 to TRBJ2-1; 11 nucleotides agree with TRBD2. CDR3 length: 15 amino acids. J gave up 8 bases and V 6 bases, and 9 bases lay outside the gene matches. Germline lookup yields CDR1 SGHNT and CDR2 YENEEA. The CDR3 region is CASSLSGGAIYEQFF. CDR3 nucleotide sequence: TGTGCCAGCAGTCTTAGCGGGGGGGCTATATATGAGCAGTTCTTC.